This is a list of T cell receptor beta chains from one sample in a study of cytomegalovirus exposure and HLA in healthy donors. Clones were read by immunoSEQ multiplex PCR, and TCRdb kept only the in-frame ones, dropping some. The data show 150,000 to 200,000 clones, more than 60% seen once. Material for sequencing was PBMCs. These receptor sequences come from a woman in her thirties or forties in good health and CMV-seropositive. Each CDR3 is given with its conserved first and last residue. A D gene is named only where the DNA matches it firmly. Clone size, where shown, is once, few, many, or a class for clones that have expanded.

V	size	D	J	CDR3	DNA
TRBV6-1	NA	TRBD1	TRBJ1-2	CASKERPGQNYGYTF	TGTGCCAGCAAGGAACGGCCGGGACAGAACTATGGCTACACCTTC
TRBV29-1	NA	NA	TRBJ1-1	CSVPTTGNTEAFF	TGCAGCGTTCCGACGACGGGGAACACTGAAGCTTTCTTT
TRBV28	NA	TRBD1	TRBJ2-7	CASSPGQGAREQYF	TGTGCCAGCAGCCCGGGACAGGGGGCCCGGGAGCAGTACTTC
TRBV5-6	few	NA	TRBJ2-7	CASSFMGGRGAYEQYF	TGTGCCAGCAGCTTTATGGGGGGCAGGGGGGCCTACGAGCAGTACTTC
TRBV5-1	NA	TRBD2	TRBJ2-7	CASSSVPGLAGEDEQYF	TGCGCCAGCAGCTCCGTCCCGGGACTAGCGGGAGAGGACGAGCAGTACTTC
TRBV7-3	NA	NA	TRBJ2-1	CASSLTPRLTPSYNEQFF	TGTGCCAGCAGCTTAACCCCTCGACTAACCCCCTCCTACAATGAGCAGTTCTTC
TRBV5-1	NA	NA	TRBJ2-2	CASSLVAGVNTGELFF	TGCGCCAGCAGCTTGGTGGCAGGCGTGAACACCGGGGAGCTGTTTTTT
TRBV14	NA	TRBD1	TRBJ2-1	CASSHRQGESYNEQFF	TGTGCCAGCAGCCACAGACAGGGGGAATCCTACAATGAGCAGTTCTTC
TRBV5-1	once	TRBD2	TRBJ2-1	CASSLSGLAGVGVHNEQFF	TGCGCCAGCAGCCTATCGGGACTAGCGGGAGTAGGGGTCCACAATGAGCAGTTCTTC
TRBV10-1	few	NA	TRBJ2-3	CASSESGQGPDTQYF	TGCGCCAGCAGTGAGTCCGGCCAGGGCCCAGATACGCAGTATTTT
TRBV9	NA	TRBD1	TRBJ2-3	CASSIRQGGGTDTQYF	TGTGCCAGCAGCATACGACAGGGGGGCGGCACAGATACGCAGTATTTT
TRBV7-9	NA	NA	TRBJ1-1	CASNRDSYTEAFF	TGTGCCAGCAACAGGGATTCTTACACTGAAGCTTTCTTT
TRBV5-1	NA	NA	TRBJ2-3	CASQLGGRADTQYF	TGCGCCAGCCAATTAGGAGGAAGGGCAGATACGCAGTATTTT
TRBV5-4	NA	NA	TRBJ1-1	CASSSWAPGRDGAFF	TGTGCCAGCAGCTCATGGGCGCCAGGGAGGGATGGAGCTTTCTTT
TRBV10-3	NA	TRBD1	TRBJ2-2	CAISVGTSGQGTGELFF	TGTGCCATCAGTGTAGGAACCTCGGGACAGGGCACCGGGGAGCTGTTTTTT
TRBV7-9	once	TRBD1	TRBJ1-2	CASSLPDRGRNYGYTF	TGTGCCAGCAGCTTACCGGACAGGGGAAGAAACTATGGCTACACCTTC